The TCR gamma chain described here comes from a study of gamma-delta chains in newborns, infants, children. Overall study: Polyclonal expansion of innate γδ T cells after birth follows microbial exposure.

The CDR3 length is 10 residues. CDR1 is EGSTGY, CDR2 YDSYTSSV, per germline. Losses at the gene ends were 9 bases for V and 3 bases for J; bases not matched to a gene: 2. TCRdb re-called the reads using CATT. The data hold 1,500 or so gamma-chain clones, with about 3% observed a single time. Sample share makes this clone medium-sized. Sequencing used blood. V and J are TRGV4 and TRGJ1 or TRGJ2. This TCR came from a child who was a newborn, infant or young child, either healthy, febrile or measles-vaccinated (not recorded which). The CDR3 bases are TGTGCCACCCTTTATTATAAGAAACTCTTT. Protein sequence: CATLYYKKLF.